These 15 T cell receptor beta chains originate from one sample sequenced in a study of vaccination effects on CD4 cells after COVID-19. These receptors' targets are unknown. ViraFEST assay sequencing came after antigen-specific CD4+ T cells were expanded with viral peptide pools. With more than nine days of culture completed, CD4+ T cells were isolated. Participants were given two doses of BNT162b2 or mRNA-1273 vaccine. TCRdb's copy holds only in-frame clones and misses some; the assay was immunoSEQ multiplex PCR. The sample lists over 50,000 clones, 60% to 75% seen once, with around 1.2% in the top ten. Source: CD4+ T cells from PBMCs cultured with HCoV-229E spike peptides, taken after COVID-19 vaccination. The receptors were sampled from a human donor who received a COVID-19 vaccine.

The rearrangement links TRBV10-2 to TRBJ1-2; D remains unclear. V lost 0 bases, J lost 7 bases, and 6 bases lay in between. This CDR3 comprises 12 residues. Germline values: CDR1 WSHSY, CDR2 SAAADI. Here the CDR3 reads CASSESYGGYTF. The CDR3 nucleotides read TGCGCCAGCAGTGAGTCGTATGGTGGCTACACCTTC.

V gene TRBV2 combines with J gene TRBJ2-3; TRBD2 aligns across 7 bases. The germline CDR1 and CDR2 sequences are SNHLY and FYNNEI. The CDR3 spans 13 residues. The trim removed 8 bases at V and 1 base at J, leaving 3 bases unmatched. CDR3 region: CASRGGGTDTQYF. The CDR3 nucleotides read TGTGCCAGCCGTGGGGGGGGCACAGATACGCAGTATTTT.

The V call is TRBV4-3, the J call TRBJ1-2; 7 bases are shared with TRBD1. Germline lookup yields CDR1 LGHNA and CDR2 YSLEER. V lost 3 bases and J lost 4; bases outside the gene matches: 5. This CDR3 region has 14 residues. As DNA, the CDR3 is TGCGCCAGCAGCCATAGGGACAGCACCTATGGCTACACCTTC. It specifies CASSHRDSTYGYTF.

This clone was observed a handful of times. The genes are TRBV2 and TRBJ1-1; 8 nucleotides line up with TRBD1. V lost 6 bases to trimming and J lost 4 bases; unmatched junction nucleotides: 4. This CDR3 has 13 residues. CDR1 is SNHLY, CDR2 FYNNEI, per germline. The CDR3 reads CASRDRALTEAFF. CDR3 coding DNA: TGTGCCAGCAGGGACAGGGCCCTCACTGAAGCTTTCTTT.

The chain recombines TRBV19 with TRBJ1-2; 8 nucleotides agree with TRBD1. The CDR3 sequence is 15 residues long. V was clipped by 4 bases and J by 3 bases; unmatched bases: 7. Looked up from germline, CDR1 is LNHDA and CDR2 is SQIVND (reference sequence). The CDR3 nucleotides are TGTGCCAGTAGTACATTGGACAGGGTACACTATGGCTACACCTTC. Translation: CASSTLDRVHYGYTF. Full variable domain (remainder filled in from reference TRBV19 and TRBJ1-2): DGGITQSPKYLFRKEGQNVTLSCEQNLNHDAMYWYRQDPGQGLRLIYYSQIVNDFQKGDIAEGYSVSREKKESFPLTVTSAQKNPTAFYLCASSTLDRVHYGYTFGSGTRLTVV.

This sequence joins TRBV7-9 and TRBJ2-1; D not certain. Germline V gene data show CDR1 as SEHNR and CDR2 as FQNEAQ (reference sequence). With 2 bases removed from V and 9 bases from J, the gap between germline ends came to 14 bases. This CDR3 is built from 14 residues. The chain's CDR3 is CASSLSSPILEQFF. The CDR3 DNA reads as TGTGCCAGCAGCTTATCCTCACCTATCCTTGAGCAGTTCTTC.

This chain connects TRBV18 to TRBJ2-5, with TRBD2 as a possible D gene (6 bases). The V end lost 3 bases, the J end lost 3 bases, and 8 bases lay between the germline ends. The germline CDR1 and CDR2 sequences are KGHSH and LQKENI. The CDR3 has 13 amino acids. The CDR3 region has the DNA TGTGCCAGCTCACCGGGACTGAAAGAGACCCAGTACTTC. Its protein product is CASSPGLKETQYF.

Details on this clone: Its ends do not fully match the called genes, so a read error is possible. The CDR3 sequence is CASSQGALTF. DNA of the CDR3: TGTGCCAGCAGCCAAGGGGCCCTAACCTTT. The V and J genes are TRBV3-1 (or the pseudogene TRBV3-2) and TRBJ1-2; D remains ambiguous. The CDR3 sequence is 10 residues long. CDR1 LGHDT and CDR2 YNNKEL come from the germline V gene (reference sequence).

The J gene is TRBJ2-7, the V gene TRBV18; a weak D match, TRBD1 (5 bases). This CDR3 has 13 residues. Germline V CDR1 and CDR2: KGHSH, LQKENI. Trimming took 3 bases from V and 1 from J, leaving 7 bases between them. The CDR3, as DNA: TGTGCCAGCTCACCCCAGGGATCCTACGAGCAGTACGTC. Translation: CASSPQGSYEQYV.

This clone came up a few times. The chain employs TRBV11-2 and TRBJ2-7; D tentatively fits TRBD1 or TRBD2 (5 bases each). The ends were cut back, 5 bases at V and 0 bases at J, with 11 bases in the middle. The germline gives CDR1 SGHAT, CDR2 FQNNGV. This CDR3 is 14 amino acids long. Here the CDR3 reads CASSHAGSSYEQYV. CDR3 in DNA: TGTGCCAGCAGCCACGCAGGGAGCTCCTACGAGCAGTACGTC.

This chain links TRBV7-3 with TRBJ2-2; 7 bases are shared with TRBD1. The CDR3 covers 15 residues. Unmatched junction bases numbered 3, after V lost 5 bases and J lost 0 bases. CDR1 is SGHTA, CDR2 FQGTGA, per germline. CDR3 coding DNA: TGTGCCAGCAGCCCGACAGGGCCGAACACCGGGGAGCTGTTTTTT. This gives the protein CASSPTGPNTGELFF.

V and J are TRBV5-1 and TRBJ2-2; tentatively, D is TRBD1 (6 bases). Germline-derived CDR1 and CDR2 are SGHRS and YFSETQ. The CDR3 is 16 residues long. V shed 0 bases and J shed 2 bases, with 11 bases lying between them. CDR3 sequence: CASSLETGQNTGELFF. The CDR3 nucleotides read TGCGCCAGCAGCTTGGAGACAGGACAAAACACCGGGGAGCTGTTTTTT.

This clone was seen only a few times. The chain couples TRBV24-1 to TRBJ1-5; 11 positions agree with TRBD1. Unmatched junction bases numbered 7, after V lost 9 bases and J lost 10 bases. Germline assignment: CDR1 KGHDR and CDR2 SFDVKD. CDR3 length: 13 amino acids. CDR3 loop: CATGDRGFQPQHF. CDR3 DNA sequence: TGTGCCACCGGGGACAGGGGGTTTCAACCCCAGCATTTT.

This clone has a handful of counts. This chain joins TRBV6-2 or TRBV6-3 and TRBJ1-3; perhaps TRBD1 as D (6 bases). V was cut by 5 bases and J by 0 bases, with 11 bases left in between. This CDR3 has 15 amino acids. CDR1 is MNHEY and CDR2 is SVGEGT in the germline V gene. The CDR3 here is CASSRTGASGNTIYF. CDR3 DNA: TGTGCCAGCAGTCGCACGGGGGCCTCTGGAAACACCATATATTTT.

The gene calls are TRBV30 and TRBJ1-5; tentative D call: TRBD1 (6 bases). The CDR3 totals 13 residues. Between the trimmed V and J ends, which lost 2 bases and 4 bases, there was a span of 9 bases. CDR1 GTSNPN and CDR2 SVGIG come from the germline V gene (reference sequence). DNA of the CDR3: TGTGCCTGGAGTCCACAGGGAAATCAGCCCCAGCATTTT. As protein: CAWSPQGNQPQHF.